Shown below are 20 T cell receptor beta chains from a single sample sequenced in a study of cytomegalovirus exposure and HLA in healthy donors. PCR employed 60 Vbeta and 13 Jbeta primers. TCRdb keeps only in-frame clones here, not all; method: immunoSEQ multiplex PCR. The sample has 80,000 to 100,000 clones; around three quarters are singletons. Sequenced material: PBMCs. These receptors were taken from a male donor in good health and CMV-seropositive.

The chain has TRBV27 and TRBJ1-5, with a weak D call TRBD1 (6 bases). Deletions cut 4 bases from V and 10 bases from J, with 14 bases between. The CDR3 is made up of 13 amino acids. From germline, CDR1 is MNHEY and CDR2 SMNVEV (reference sequence). CDR3 protein: CASSSMPQGPQHF. CDR3 sequence (DNA): TGTGCCAGCAGTTCAATGCCACAGGGCCCCCAGCATTTT.

The chain joins TRBV6-6 to TRBJ2-5; tentatively, D is TRBD2 (6 bases). Trimming cost V 3 bases and J 5 bases, with 19 bases left between them. The CDR3 is 16 amino acids. Germline-derived CDR1 and CDR2 are MNHNY and SVGAGI (reference sequence). The CDR3: CASSYAGNAGGETQYF. DNA for the CDR3: TGTGCCAGCAGTTATGCAGGGAATGCCGGAGGGGAGACCCAGTACTTC.

Regarding this clone: A read error may account for a junction end that differs from germline. The chain links TRBV7-7 to TRBJ2-2, with 7 bases that match TRBD1. The CDR3 extends over 16 amino acids. The germline V gene encodes CDR1 SSHAT and CDR2 FNYEAQ (reference sequence). The DNA of the CDR3 is TGTGCTAGCAGCTTAAACAGGGGCAAACTCGGCGGGGAGCTGTTTTTT. This translates into CASSLNRGKLGGELFF.

The chain recombines TRBV5-1 with TRBJ2-1, with 10 bases aligning to TRBD1. This CDR3 contains 16 residues. Trimming took 3 bases from V and 7 from J; bases not matched to a gene: 10. Germline lookup yields CDR1 SGHRS and CDR2 YFSETQ. As DNA, the CDR3 is TGCGCCAGCAGCTCGTTGAGGGACAGGGGTGATAATGAGCAGTTCTTC. This gives the protein CASSSLRDRGDNEQFF.

This clone was counted once. V and J are TRBV20-1 and TRBJ2-7, with a possible D match to TRBD2 (6 bases). The germline V gene has CDR1 DFQATT and CDR2 SNEGSKA (reference sequence). The CDR3 totals 11 residues. Deletions cut 3 bases from V and 3 bases from J, with 6 bases between. The CDR3 bases are TGCAGTGCTAGGACTAGCTACGAGCAGTACTTC. Translated, it gives CSARTSYEQYF.

V is TRBV5-4 and J is TRBJ2-3; possibly TRBD1 for D (6 bases). CDR3 size: 11 residues. Per the germline V gene, CDR1 is SGHNT and CDR2 is YYREEE (reference sequence). The V gene lost 0 bases and the J gene lost 11 bases, with 7 bases spanning the gap. The CDR3 DNA follows: TGTGCCAGCAGCTTGGAGGGGGAGCAGTATTTT. As protein: CASSLEGEQYF.

This chain connects TRBV11-3 to TRBJ1-2; TRBD1 is a possible D gene (6 bases). CDR3 length: 20 amino acids. V lost 0 bases, J lost 2 bases, and 25 bases lay in between. Germline V CDR1 and CDR2: SGHNT, YENEEA. CDR3 DNA sequence: TGTGCCAGCAGCTTAGAGGCCGTGGGGTCGCCTGGGGGCCAGAACTATGGCTACACCTTC. As protein: CASSLEAVGSPGGQNYGYTF.

The V call is TRBV5-1, the J call TRBJ1-1; tentatively, D is TRBD1 (6 bases). Deletions cut 0 bases from V and 0 bases from J, with 12 bases between. CDR3 length equals 16 residues. Germline CDR1 is SGHRS and CDR2 is YFSETQ. The CDR3 spells CASSLERQALNTEAFF. CDR3 nucleotides: TGCGCCAGCAGCTTGGAGAGACAGGCGTTGAACACTGAAGCTTTCTTT.

The chain uses TRBV9 and TRBJ2-2, with 8 bases lining up with TRBD2. Germline assignment: CDR1 SGDLS and CDR2 YYNGEE. The V and J ends lost 0 bases and 4 bases, in that order; junction bases with no gene match: 2. CDR3 length equals 15 residues. This CDR3 is CASSVAGGLTGELFF. CDR3 coding DNA: TGTGCCAGCAGCGTAGCGGGGGGGCTCACCGGGGAGCTGTTTTTT.

The chain employs TRBV6-6 and TRBJ2-5, with D perhaps TRBD2 (5 bases). CDR3 length equals 14 residues. Trimming left V 6 bases short and J 7 bases short, with 18 bases between. Germline lookup yields CDR1 MNHNY and CDR2 SVGAGI (reference sequence). The chain's CDR3 is CASRPTRERVTQYF. Written as DNA, the CDR3 is TGTGCCAGCAGACCGACCCGGGAAAGGGTGACCCAGTACTTC.

V and J are TRBV27 and TRBJ1-2, with unresolved D. This CDR3 is 13 amino acids long. Germline V CDR1 and CDR2: MNHEY, SMNVEV (reference sequence). The germline V and J ends were trimmed by 4 bases and 3 bases, with 9 bases remaining between them. CDR3 amino acids: CASSSSGDYGYTF. CDR3 DNA: TGTGCCAGCAGTTCCTCGGGAGACTATGGCTACACCTTC.

The V and J genes are TRBV18 and TRBJ2-1, with 8 bases that match TRBD2. After removal of 5 bases from V and 10 bases from J, the junction contained 1 base not matched to a gene. The CDR3 extends over 11 amino acids. The germline V gene encodes CDR1 KGHSH and CDR2 LQKENI. CDR3 protein: CASSTSGEQFF. Written as DNA, the CDR3 is TGTGCCAGCTCAACTAGCGGCGAGCAGTTCTTC.

J is TRBJ1-1 and V is TRBV4-2; the D is unclear. Germline assignment: CDR1 LGHNA and CDR2 YNFKEQ. V dropped 0 bases and J dropped 1 base, with 6 bases sitting between them. This CDR3 comprises 14 residues. The CDR3, as DNA: TGTGCCAGCAGCCAAGAACAAAGGAACACTGAAGCTTTCTTT. Its translation: CASSQEQRNTEAFF.

The V gene is TRBV2, the J gene TRBJ2-3; no clear D. Trimming left V 8 bases short and J 3 bases short, with 18 bases between. The CDR3 has 15 residues. The V gene's germline CDR1 is SNHLY and CDR2 FYNNEI. As DNA, the CDR3 is TGTGCCAGCTGCATGATTCTCGGTCGGACAGATACGCAGTATTTT. Translation: CASCMILGRTDTQYF.

Points on this clone: Here the CDR3 omits its conserved ending phenylalanine or tryptophan, so a read error is the likely source. CDR3 sequence (DNA): TGTGCCAGCAGCCTCTGGAGCAATCAGCCCCAGCATTCT. Its translation: CASSLWSNQPQHS. The rearrangement links TRBV7-2 to TRBJ1-5; D not certain. V lost 5 bases to trimming and J lost 1 base, with 6 bases between them. This CDR3 is 13 amino acids long. The germline CDR1 and CDR2 sequences are SGHTA and FQGNSA.

CDR3 coding DNA: TGTGCCAGCACCTCTAATCTCAGGGACCTCCACTTT. As protein: CASTSNLRDLHF. The chain has TRBV28 and TRBJ1-6; D may be TRBD1 (5 bases). Germline CDR1 MDHEN, CDR2 SYDVKM. The CDR3 totals 12 residues. Trimming removed 7 bases at V and 15 bases at J, with 16 bases between.

The chain combines TRBV18 with TRBJ1-6; D call uncertain. The CDR3 has 14 amino acids. CDR1 is KGHSH, CDR2 LQKENI, per germline. Between the trimmed V and J ends, which lost 0 bases and 6 bases, there was a span of 6 bases. This CDR3 reads CASSPPTLNSPLHF. CDR3 sequence (DNA): TGTGCCAGCTCACCACCGACTCTTAATTCACCCCTCCACTTT.

This clone was counted only a few times. The V gene is TRBV5-6, the J gene TRBJ1-2; D remains ambiguous. CDR3 size: 15 residues. The V and J ends lost 3 bases and 4 bases respectively, with 16 bases between them. Germline V gene data show CDR1 as SGHDT and CDR2 as YYEEEE. CDR3 loop: CASSSRREGVYGYTF. The DNA of the CDR3 is TGTGCCAGCAGCTCACGTCGGGAGGGAGTCTATGGCTACACCTTC.

This chain uses TRBV4-3 with TRBJ1-3; TRBD1 might be the D (5 bases). Germline loops: CDR1 LGHNA, CDR2 YSLEER. The CDR3 spans 17 residues. The V end was cut by 0 bases, the J end by 0 bases, with 12 bases between. In nucleotides, the CDR3 is TGCGCCAGCAGCCAAGATACAGGCTCGTTCTCTGGAAACACCATATATTTT. This codes for CASSQDTGSFSGNTIYF.

The chain uses TRBV4-3 and TRBJ1-1; D gene ambiguous. The germline V gene encodes CDR1 LGHNA and CDR2 YSLEER. V was pared by 1 base and J by 10 bases, with 10 bases between. The CDR3 is made up of 12 amino acids. The CDR3 DNA follows: TGCGCCAGCAGCCAAGGTCGAGCGGGAGCTTTCTTT. Translating gives CASSQGRAGAFF.